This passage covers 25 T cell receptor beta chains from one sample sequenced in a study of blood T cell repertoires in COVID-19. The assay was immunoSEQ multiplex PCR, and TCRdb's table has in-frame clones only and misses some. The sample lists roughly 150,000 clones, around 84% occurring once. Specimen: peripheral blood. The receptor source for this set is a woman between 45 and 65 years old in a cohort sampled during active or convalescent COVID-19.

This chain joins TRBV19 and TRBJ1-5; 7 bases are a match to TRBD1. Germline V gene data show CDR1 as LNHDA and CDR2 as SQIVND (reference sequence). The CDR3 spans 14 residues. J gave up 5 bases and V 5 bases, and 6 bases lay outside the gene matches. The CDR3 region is CASSLGGEDQPQHF. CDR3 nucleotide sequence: TGTGCCAGTAGTTTAGGGGGCGAGGATCAGCCCCAGCATTTT. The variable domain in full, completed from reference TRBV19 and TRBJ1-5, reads DGGITQSPKYLFRKEGQNVTLSCEQNLNHDAMYWYRQDPGQGLRLIYYSQIVNDFQKGDIAEGYSVSREKKESFPLTVTSAQKNPTAFYLCASSLGGEDQPQHFGDGTRLSIL.

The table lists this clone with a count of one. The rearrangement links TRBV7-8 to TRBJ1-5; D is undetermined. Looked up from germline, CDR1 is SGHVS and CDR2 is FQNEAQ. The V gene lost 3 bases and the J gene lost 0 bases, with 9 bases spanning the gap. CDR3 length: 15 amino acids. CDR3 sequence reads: CASSLAEGSNQPQHF. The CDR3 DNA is TGTGCCAGCAGCTTGGCGGAGGGTAGCAATCAGCCCCAGCATTTT. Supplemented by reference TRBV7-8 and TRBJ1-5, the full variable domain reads GAGVSQSPRYKVAKRGQDVALRCDPISGHVSLFWYQQALGQGPEFLTYFQNEAQLDKSGLPSDRFFAERPEGSVSTLKIQRTQQEDSAVYLCASSLAEGSNQPQHFGDGTRLSIL.

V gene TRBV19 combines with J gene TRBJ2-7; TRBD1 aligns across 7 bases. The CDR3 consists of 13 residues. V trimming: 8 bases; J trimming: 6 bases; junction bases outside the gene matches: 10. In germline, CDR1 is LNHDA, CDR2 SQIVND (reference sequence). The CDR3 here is CASSQDPGGEQYF. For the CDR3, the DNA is TGTGCCAGTTCGCAGGACCCAGGGGGCGAGCAGTACTTC.

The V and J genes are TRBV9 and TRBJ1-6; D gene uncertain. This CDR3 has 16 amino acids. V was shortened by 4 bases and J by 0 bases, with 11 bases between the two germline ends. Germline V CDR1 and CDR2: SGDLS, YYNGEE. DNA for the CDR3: TGTGCCAGCAGCCCCCAGGTGGGCTCCTATAATTCACCCCTCCACTTT. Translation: CASSPQVGSYNSPLHF.

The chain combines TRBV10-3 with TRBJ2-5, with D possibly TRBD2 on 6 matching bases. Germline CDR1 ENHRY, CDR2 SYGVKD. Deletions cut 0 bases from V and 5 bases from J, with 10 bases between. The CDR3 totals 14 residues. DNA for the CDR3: TGTGCCATCAGTGAGTCCAGCGGGTCGGAGACCCAGTACTTC. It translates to CAISESSGSETQYF.

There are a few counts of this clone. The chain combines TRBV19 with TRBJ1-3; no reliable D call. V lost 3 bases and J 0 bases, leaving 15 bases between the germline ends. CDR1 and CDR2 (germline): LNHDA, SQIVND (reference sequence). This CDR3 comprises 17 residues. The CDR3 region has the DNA TGTGCCAGTAGTATCTTGAGCCCATATAGCTCTGGAAACACCATATATTTT. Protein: CASSILSPYSSGNTIYF.

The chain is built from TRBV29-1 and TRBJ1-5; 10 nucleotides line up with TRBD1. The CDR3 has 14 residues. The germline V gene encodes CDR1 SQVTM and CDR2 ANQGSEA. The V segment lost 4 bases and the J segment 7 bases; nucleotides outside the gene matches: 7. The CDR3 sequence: CSVAPTGGTQPQHF. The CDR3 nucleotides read TGCAGCGTTGCCCCGACAGGGGGCACACAGCCCCAGCATTTT.

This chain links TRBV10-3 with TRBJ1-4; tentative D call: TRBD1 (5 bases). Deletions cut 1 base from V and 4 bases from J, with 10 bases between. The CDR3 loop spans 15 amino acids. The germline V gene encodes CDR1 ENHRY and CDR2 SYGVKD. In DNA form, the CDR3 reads TGTGCCATCAGTGAGTGGGGCAGGAATAATGAAAAACTGTTTTTT. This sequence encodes CAISEWGRNNEKLFF.

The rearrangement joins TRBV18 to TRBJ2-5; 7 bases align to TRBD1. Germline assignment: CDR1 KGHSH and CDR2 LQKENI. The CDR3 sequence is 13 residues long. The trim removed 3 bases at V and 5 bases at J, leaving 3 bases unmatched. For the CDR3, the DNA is TGTGCCAGCTCACCCGGGACAGAGGAGACCCAGTACTTC. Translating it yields CASSPGTEETQYF.

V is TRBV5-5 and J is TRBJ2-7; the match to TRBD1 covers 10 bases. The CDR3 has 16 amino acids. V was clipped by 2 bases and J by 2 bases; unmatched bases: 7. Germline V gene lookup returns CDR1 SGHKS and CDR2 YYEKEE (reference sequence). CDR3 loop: CASSLGPGTGAYEQYF. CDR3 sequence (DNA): TGTGCCAGCAGCTTAGGGCCCGGGACAGGGGCCTACGAGCAGTACTTC.

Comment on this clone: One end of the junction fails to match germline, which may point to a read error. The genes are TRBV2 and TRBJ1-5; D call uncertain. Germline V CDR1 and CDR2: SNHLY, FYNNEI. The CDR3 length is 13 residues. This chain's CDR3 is CASSGQNNRPQHF. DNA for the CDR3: TGTGCCAGCAGTGGGCAGAACAATCGGCCCCAGCATTTT.

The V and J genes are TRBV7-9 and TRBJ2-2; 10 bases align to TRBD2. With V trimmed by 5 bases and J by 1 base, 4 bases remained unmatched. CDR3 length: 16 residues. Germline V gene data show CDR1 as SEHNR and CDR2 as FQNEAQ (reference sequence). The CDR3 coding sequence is TGTGCCAGCAGCCTCCGACTAGCGGGGAACACCGGGGAGCTGTTTTTT. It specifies CASSLRLAGNTGELFF.

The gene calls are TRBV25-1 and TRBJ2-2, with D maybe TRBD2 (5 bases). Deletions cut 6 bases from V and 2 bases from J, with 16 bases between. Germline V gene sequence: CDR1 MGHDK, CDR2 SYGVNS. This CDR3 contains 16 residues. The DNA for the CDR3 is TGTGCCAGCAGAAGGAGGTCCAGCGAAAACACCGGGGAGCTGTTTTTT. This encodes CASRRRSSENTGELFF.

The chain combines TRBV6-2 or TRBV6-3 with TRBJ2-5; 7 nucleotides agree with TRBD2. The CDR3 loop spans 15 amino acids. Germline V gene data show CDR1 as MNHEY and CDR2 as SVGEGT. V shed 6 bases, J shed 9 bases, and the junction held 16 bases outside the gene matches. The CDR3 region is CASSPSGTGPASQYF. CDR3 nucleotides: TGTGCCAGCAGCCCCAGCGGGACCGGGCCGGCGTCCCAGTACTTC.

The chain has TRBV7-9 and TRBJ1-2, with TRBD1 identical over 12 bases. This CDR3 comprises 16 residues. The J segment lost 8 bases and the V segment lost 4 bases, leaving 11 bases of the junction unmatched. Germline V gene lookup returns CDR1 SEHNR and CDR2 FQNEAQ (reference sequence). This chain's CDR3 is CASSWEGQGAYEGYTF. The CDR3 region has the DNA TGTGCCAGCAGCTGGGAGGGACAGGGGGCTTATGAAGGCTACACCTTC.

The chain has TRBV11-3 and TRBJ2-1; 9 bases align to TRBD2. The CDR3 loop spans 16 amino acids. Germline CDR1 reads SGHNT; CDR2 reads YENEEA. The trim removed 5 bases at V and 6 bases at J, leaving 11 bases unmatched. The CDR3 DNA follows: TGTGCCAGCAGCACCAGCGCGGGGGGGCGGATCAATGAGCAGTTCTTC. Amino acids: CASSTSAGGRINEQFF.

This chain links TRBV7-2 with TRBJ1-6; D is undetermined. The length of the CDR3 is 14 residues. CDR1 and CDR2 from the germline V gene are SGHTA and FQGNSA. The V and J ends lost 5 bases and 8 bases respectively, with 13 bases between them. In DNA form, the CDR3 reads TGTGCCAGCAGCCCCTACCCCTCCTATTCACCCCTCCACTTT. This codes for CASSPYPSYSPLHF. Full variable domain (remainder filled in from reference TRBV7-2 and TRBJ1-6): GAGVSQSPSNKVTEKGKDVELRCDPISGHTALYWYRQSLGQGLEFLIYFQGNSAPDKSGLPSDRFSAERTGGSVSTLTIQRTQQEDSAVYLCASSPYPSYSPLHFGNGTRLTVT.

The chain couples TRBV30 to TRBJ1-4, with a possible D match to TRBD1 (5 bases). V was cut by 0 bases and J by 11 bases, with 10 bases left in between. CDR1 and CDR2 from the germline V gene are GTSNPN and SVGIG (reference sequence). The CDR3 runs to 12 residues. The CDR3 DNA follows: TGTGCCTGGAGTGTAAGGGCAGGGAAACTGTTTTTT. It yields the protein CAWSVRAGKLFF.

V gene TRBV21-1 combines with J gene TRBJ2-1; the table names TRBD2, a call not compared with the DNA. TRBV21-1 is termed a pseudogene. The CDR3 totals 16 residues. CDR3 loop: CASSKALAGANNEQFF. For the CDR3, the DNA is TGTGCCAGCAGCAAAGCCCTAGCGGGGGCCAACAATGAGCAGTTCTTC.

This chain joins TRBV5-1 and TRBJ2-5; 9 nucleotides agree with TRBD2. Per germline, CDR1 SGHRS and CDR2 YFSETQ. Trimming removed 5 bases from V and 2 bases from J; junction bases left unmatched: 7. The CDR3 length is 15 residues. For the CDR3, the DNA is TGCGCCAGCAGGGAGTTAGCGGGGGATCAAGAGACCCAGTACTTC. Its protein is CASRELAGDQETQYF. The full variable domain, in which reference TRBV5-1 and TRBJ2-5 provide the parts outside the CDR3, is KAGVTQTPRYLIKTRGQQVTLSCSPISGHRSVSWYQQTPGQGLQFLFEYFSETQRNKGNFPGRFSGRQFSNSRSEMNVSTLELGDSALYLCASRELAGDQETQYFGPGTRLLVL.

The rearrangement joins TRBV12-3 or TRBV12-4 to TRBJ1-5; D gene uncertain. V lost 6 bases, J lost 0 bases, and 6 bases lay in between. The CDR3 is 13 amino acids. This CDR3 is CASSSYSNQPQHF. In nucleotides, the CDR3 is TGTGCCAGCAGCAGTTATAGCAATCAGCCCCAGCATTTT.

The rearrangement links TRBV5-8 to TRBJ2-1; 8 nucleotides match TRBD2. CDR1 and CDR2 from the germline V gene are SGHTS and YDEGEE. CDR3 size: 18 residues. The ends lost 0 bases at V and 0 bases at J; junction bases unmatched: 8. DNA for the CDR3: TGTGCCAGCAGCTTGGTCGGGGGGGCGATACCCTCCTACAATGAGCAGTTCTTC. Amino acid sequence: CASSLVGGAIPSYNEQFF. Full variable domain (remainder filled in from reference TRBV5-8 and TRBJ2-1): EAGVTQSPTHLIKTRGQQATLRCSPISGHTSVYWYQQALGLGLQFLLWYDEGEERNRGNFPPRFSGRQFPNYSSELNVNALELEDSALYLCASSLVGGAIPSYNEQFFGPGTRLTVL.

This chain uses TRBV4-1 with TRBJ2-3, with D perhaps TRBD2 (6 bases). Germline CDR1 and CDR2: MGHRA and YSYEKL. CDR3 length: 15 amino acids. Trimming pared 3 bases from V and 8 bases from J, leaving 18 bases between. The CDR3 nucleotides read TGCGCCAGCAGCCAGGACCGTACTAGCTGGGGTACGCAGTATTTT. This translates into CASSQDRTSWGTQYF.

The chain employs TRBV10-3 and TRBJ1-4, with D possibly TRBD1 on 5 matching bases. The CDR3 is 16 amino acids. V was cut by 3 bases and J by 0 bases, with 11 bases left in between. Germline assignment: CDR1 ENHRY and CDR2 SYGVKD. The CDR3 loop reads CAISEGAIATNEKLFF. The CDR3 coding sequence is TGTGCCATCAGTGAAGGGGCTATTGCAACTAATGAAAAACTGTTTTTT.

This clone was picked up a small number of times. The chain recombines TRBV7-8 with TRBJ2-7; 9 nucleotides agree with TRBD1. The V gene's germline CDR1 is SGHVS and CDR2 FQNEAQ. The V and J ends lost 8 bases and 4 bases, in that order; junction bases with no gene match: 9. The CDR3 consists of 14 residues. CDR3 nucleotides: TGTGCCAGCCGCCCTGAGGACAGGGGATACGAGCAGTACTTC. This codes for CASRPEDRGYEQYF.